These T cell receptor beta chains were read from a single sample in a study of response to subunit inactivated influenza vaccine. TCRdb ran MiXCR on the RT-PCR reads and lists one entry per CDR3 protein. The sample lists hundreds of thousands of distinct CDR3 sequences; about 8% were seen once. This sample comprised PBMCs from blood, obtained roughly 24 months after vaccination. The receptors originated from a man between 50 and 75 years old who received an inactivated influenza vaccine. Each CDR3 is given with its conserved first and last residue. D genes are given only for firm matches. Some rows have no size entry. The others give once, few or many, or a class for an expanded clone.

V gene	J gene	clone size	D gene	CDR3 protein	CDR3 DNA
TRBV29-1	TRBJ2-3	many	TRBD2	CSAAMTSGGTTDTQYF	TGCAGCGCCGCAATGACTAGCGGGGGGACCACAGATACGCAGTATTTT
TRBV7-2	TRBJ2-3	few	-	CASSLAGGDEATDTQYF	TGTGCCAGCAGCTTAGCGGGTGGGGACGAGGCCACAGATACGCAGTATTTT
TRBV4-3	TRBJ1-4	many	-	CASSQDQGTTEKLFF	TGCGCCAGCAGCCAAGACCAGGGAACCACTGAAAAACTGTTTTTT
TRBV28	TRBJ2-3	few	-	CASSLVDPPVYTQYF	TGTGCCAGCAGTTTAGTGGACCCCCCGGTGTATACGCAGTATTTT
TRBV9	TRBJ2-2	many	-	CASSVTPRLNTGELFF	TGTGCCAGCAGCGTAACCCCCCGACTTAACACCGGGGAGCTGTTTTTT
TRBV20-1	TRBJ1-1	few	-	CSARTAMNTEAFF	TGCAGTGCAAGGACCGCCATGAACACTGAAGCTTTCTTT
TRBV4-2	TRBJ1-5	many	-	CASSQDLSSTLKGQPQHF	TGTGCCAGCAGCCAAGATCTGTCCAGTACACTGAAGGGGCAGCCCCAGCATTTT
TRBV20-1	TRBJ2-7	-	TRBD1	CSAPGTATYEQYF	TGCAGTGCCCCCGGGACAGCTACCTACGAGCAGTACTTC
TRBV5-4	TRBJ1-1	many	TRBD1	CASSDGQGPGGSEAFF	TGTGCCAGCAGCGACGGACAGGGCCCGGGGGGGTCTGAAGCTTTCTTT
TRBV20-1	TRBJ2-1	few	-	CSASAPSSYNEQFF	TGCAGTGCCTCGGCGCCCAGCTCCTACAATGAGCAGTTCTTC
TRBV6-1	TRBJ1-2	few	TRBD1	CASRRAGQGHYTF	TGTGCCAGCAGAAGAGCCGGACAGGGACACTACACCTTC
TRBV12-3/TRBV12-4	TRBJ2-7	-	-	CASTSRELGGEQYF	TGTGCCAGCACTAGCCGGGAATTAGGGGGTGAGCAGTACTTC
TRBV12-3/TRBV12-4	TRBJ1-3	-	-	CASSLLAGGSSGNTIYF	TGTGCCAGCAGTTTATTGGCCGGGGGCTCTTCTGGAAACACCATATATTTT
TRBV5-1	TRBJ2-6	few	-	CASSSQEGSGANVLTF	TGCGCCAGCAGCTCCCAGGAGGGCTCTGGGGCCAACGTCCTGACTTTC
TRBV6-6	TRBJ2-3	few	TRBD2	CASSYPTYSGNTDTQYF	TGTGCCAGCAGTTACCCCACTTATAGCGGGAACACAGATACGCAGTATTTT
TRBV7-9	TRBJ1-1	-	-	CASSLAGGGRSTEAFF	TGTGCCAGCAGCTTAGCGGGCGGAGGACGAAGCACTGAAGCTTTCTTT
TRBV12-3/TRBV12-4	TRBJ2-5	-	-	CASSFWGAQETQYF	TGTGCCAGCAGTTTCTGGGGGGCACAAGAGACCCAGTACTTC
TRBV7-2	TRBJ2-5	-	-	CASSFAGQETQYF	TGTGCCAGCAGCTTCGCGGGGCAAGAGACCCAGTACTTC
TRBV7-2	TRBJ1-4	-	-	CASSQDATNEKLFF	TGTGCCAGCAGCCAGGACGCAACTAATGAAAAACTGTTTTTT
TRBV4-3	TRBJ2-1	-	-	CASSQGGQGKQFF	TGCGCCAGCAGCCAAGGAGGGCAGGGCAAGCAGTTCTTC
TRBV25-1	TRBJ2-2	few	-	CASSEVHVGAGGELFF	TGTGCCAGCAGTGAAGTTCACGTGGGGGCAGGCGGGGAGCTGTTTTTT
TRBV20-1	TRBJ2-3	-	TRBD2	CSASRLAGFSDTQYF	TGCAGTGCTAGTCGTCTAGCGGGATTCTCAGATACGCAGTATTTT
TRBV5-1	TRBJ2-7	few	-	CASSLGQPVEQYF	TGCGCCAGCAGCTTGGGTCAGCCGGTCGAGCAGTACTTC